These 10 T cell receptor beta chains came from one sample sequenced in a study of shared clonotypes between healthy human individuals. Clones were read by immunoSEQ multiplex PCR, and TCRdb kept only the in-frame ones, dropping some. The profile shows 500,000 to 650,000 clones, just over 75% of them singletons. The material sequenced was PBMCs. The receptors stem from a woman in her 40s in good health. Some clones in this sample may be carry-over from other donors' samples.

This clone was detected a few times. The J gene is TRBJ1-1, the V gene TRBV28; a possible D gene is TRBD1 (5 bases). The CDR3 loop spans 14 amino acids. CDR1 and CDR2 (germline): MDHEN, SYDVKM. V was trimmed by 4 bases and J by 4 bases, leaving 13 bases between them. CDR3 sequence (DNA): TGTGCCAGCAGTTCGACAGCAGACGGCACTGAAGCTTTCTTT. It is translated as CASSSTADGTEAFF.

V is TRBV11-3 and J is TRBJ2-3, with TRBD1 matching over 8 bases. The ends lost 2 bases at V and 3 bases at J; junction bases unmatched: 4. Germline assignment: CDR1 SGHNT and CDR2 YENEEA. This CDR3 spans 15 amino acids. CDR3 sequence: CASSLRQGKTDTQYF. The CDR3 region has the DNA TGTGCCAGCAGCTTAAGACAGGGGAAGACAGATACGCAGTATTTT.

This CDR3 reads CASSPRPREVGIQTQYF. The CDR3, as DNA: TGTGCCAGCAGTCCTCGACCTAGGGAAGTGGGAATCCAGACCCAGTACTTC. This chain uses TRBV28 with TRBJ2-5; D gene ambiguous. Germline CDR1 is MDHEN and CDR2 is SYDVKM. The length of the CDR3 is 17 residues. V was trimmed by 5 bases and J by 6 bases, leaving 25 bases between them.

The chain uses TRBV6-5 and TRBJ1-1, with D unclear. The CDR3 length is 11 residues. CDR1 is MNHEY, CDR2 SVGAGI, per germline. The V and J ends lost 6 bases and 5 bases respectively, with 7 bases between them. In DNA, the CDR3 is TGTGCCAGCAGATCCAAAACTGAAGCTTTCTTT. Translating it yields CASRSKTEAFF.

The chain is built from TRBV29-1 and TRBJ2-7; D is unresolved. Between the trimmed V and J ends, which lost 7 bases and 0 bases, there was a span of 25 bases. Per the germline V gene, CDR1 is SQVTM and CDR2 is ANQGSEA. The CDR3 spans 17 residues. The CDR3 loop is CSGPTSPRGYSSYEQYF. The CDR3 bases are TGCAGCGGCCCCACTTCCCCCCGCGGTTACAGCTCCTACGAGCAGTACTTC.

V usage is TRBV11-2 and J usage is TRBJ2-4, with 7 bases fitting TRBD1. The CDR3 runs 18 residues. Trimming took 4 bases from V and 0 from J; bases not matched to a gene: 12. CDR1 is SGHAT and CDR2 is FQNNGV in the germline V gene. The CDR3 loop reads CASSSTGDALLAKNIQYF. The CDR3 DNA is TGTGCCAGCAGCTCCACAGGGGACGCGCTGCTAGCCAAAAACATTCAGTACTTC.

V usage is TRBV4-2 and J usage is TRBJ2-3; the match to TRBD2 covers 11 bases. Germline V gene data show CDR1 as LGHNA and CDR2 as YNFKEQ. V shed 1 base, J shed 5 bases, and the junction held 8 bases outside the gene matches. The CDR3 is made up of 17 amino acids. The CDR3 DNA reads as TGTGCCAGCAGCCAAGGGTCTAGCGGGAGGCGAGAAGATACGCAGTATTTT. Protein: CASSQGSSGRREDTQYF.

The chain recombines TRBV10-2 with TRBJ2-7, with no clear D. CDR3 size: 14 residues. The germline V and J ends were trimmed by 4 bases and 1 base, with 11 bases remaining between them. Looked up from germline, CDR1 is WSHSY and CDR2 is SAAADI. The CDR3, as DNA: TGCGCCAGCAGTGGTTGGGGAATTTCCTACGAGCAGTACTTC. It specifies CASSGWGISYEQYF.

This chain uses TRBV10-3 with TRBJ1-3; D is uncertain. V lost 6 bases and J 0 bases, leaving 12 bases between the germline ends. There are 15 residues in the CDR3. Germline V gene sequence: CDR1 ENHRY, CDR2 SYGVKD. This chain's CDR3 is CAISGVLSSGNTIYF. DNA of the CDR3: TGTGCCATCAGCGGAGTTCTAAGCTCTGGAAACACCATATATTTT.

Only one count was recorded for this clone. The chain carries TRBV28 and TRBJ2-7; D call uncertain. CDR3 size: 12 residues. V lost 2 bases and J 3 bases, leaving 5 bases between the germline ends. Germline V gene sequence: CDR1 MDHEN, CDR2 SYDVKM. DNA for the CDR3: TGTGCCAGCAGTTTACCCTTCTACGAGCAGTACTTC. Translated, it gives CASSLPFYEQYF. Combining the CDR3 with reference TRBV28 and TRBJ2-7 gives the whole variable domain DVKVTQSSRYLVKRTGEKVFLECVQDMDHENMFWYRQDPGLGLRLIYFSYDVKMKEKGDIPEGYSVSREKKERFSLILESASTNQTSMYLCASSLPFYEQYFGPGTRLTVT.